The 29 T cell receptor beta chains given below trace back to one sample, sequenced in a study of blood T cell repertoires in COVID-19. Generated by immunoSEQ multiplex PCR, the TCRdb table keeps only in-frame clones and is missing some. The sample contains about 42,000 clones, about 88% of which appear only once. The specimen sequenced was peripheral blood. The receptors stem from a human donor in a cohort sampled during active COVID-19.

In this sample, this clone turned up a few times. The J gene is TRBJ2-5, the V gene TRBV15, with 11 bases that match TRBD2. Germline CDR1 reads LNHNV; CDR2 reads YYDKDF (reference sequence). This CDR3 spans 15 amino acids. V trimming: 3 bases; J trimming: 5 bases; junction bases outside the gene matches: 5. CDR3 nucleotides: TGTGCCACCAGCAGGACTAGCGGGGATGAGGAGACCCAGTACTTC. Its translation: CATSRTSGDEETQYF. The full variable domain, in which reference TRBV15 and TRBJ2-5 provide the parts outside the CDR3, is DAMVIQNPRYQVTQFGKPVTLSCSQTLNHNVMYWYQQKSSQAPKLLFHYYDKDFNNEADTPDNFQSRRPNTSFCFLDIRSPGLGDTAMYLCATSRTSGDEETQYFGPGTRLLVL.

The table lists this clone with a count of one. This chain joins TRBV6-6 and TRBJ1-2, with D perhaps matching TRBD1 (5 bases). V was pared by 4 bases and J by 5 bases, with 14 bases between. The germline CDR1 and CDR2 sequences are MNHNY and SVGAGI (reference sequence). This CDR3 has 14 amino acids. The DNA of the CDR3 is TGTGCCAGCAGTTCGGGCAGGGTGAAATATGGCTACACCTTC. Translation gives CASSSGRVKYGYTF.

In its sample, this clone was seen a few times. The chain joins TRBV6-6 to TRBJ1-5; D gene uncertain. V gave up 0 bases and J gave up 5 bases, with 14 bases separating them. In germline, CDR1 is MNHNY, CDR2 SVGAGI (reference sequence). CDR3 length: 16 residues. The CDR3 nucleotides read TGTGCCAGCAGTTACTCGAAACCGGGGAGATATCAGCCCCAGCATTTT. Amino acid sequence: CASSYSKPGRYQPQHF.

V is TRBV7-2 and J is TRBJ1-6; D is ambiguous. The germline gives CDR1 SGHTA, CDR2 FQGNSA. This CDR3 is built from 15 residues. Trimming removed 5 bases at V and 9 bases at J, with 17 bases between. For the CDR3, the DNA is TGTGCCAGCAGCCCAGTCATAGGGAGCGGTTCACCCCTCCACTTT. Its protein product is CASSPVIGSGSPLHF. The whole variable domain, filled in from reference TRBV7-2 and TRBJ1-6, reads GAGVSQSPSNKVTEKGKDVELRCDPISGHTALYWYRQSLGQGLEFLIYFQGNSAPDKSGLPSDRFSAERTGGSVSTLTIQRTQQEDSAVYLCASSPVIGSGSPLHFGNGTRLTVT.

The V gene is TRBV7-8, the J gene TRBJ1-2, with D perhaps matching TRBD1 (5 bases). Between the trimmed V and J ends, which lost 5 bases and 4 bases, there was a span of 17 bases. The CDR3 loop spans 15 amino acids. Germline assignment: CDR1 SGHVS and CDR2 FQNEAQ. This CDR3 is CASSEATQDLYGYTF. The CDR3 DNA follows: TGTGCCAGCAGCGAGGCCACACAGGATCTCTATGGCTACACCTTC. Variable domain in full (rest from reference TRBV7-8 and TRBJ1-2): GAGVSQSPRYKVAKRGQDVALRCDPISGHVSLFWYQQALGQGPEFLTYFQNEAQLDKSGLPSDRFFAERPEGSVSTLKIQRTQQEDSAVYLCASSEATQDLYGYTFGSGTRLTVV.

This sequence joins TRBV15 and TRBJ1-1; 10 nucleotides match TRBD1. Germline V gene lookup returns CDR1 LNHNV and CDR2 YYDKDF (reference sequence). Trimming took 1 base from V and 1 from J; bases not matched to a gene: 9. This CDR3 comprises 18 residues. CDR3 loop: CATSRGMRQGASNTEAFF. The CDR3 nucleotides read TGTGCCACCAGCAGAGGAATGAGACAGGGGGCTTCGAACACTGAAGCTTTCTTT.

V gene TRBV11-2 combines with J gene TRBJ1-2; no definite D call. V was shortened by 4 bases and J by 8 bases, with 11 bases between the two germline ends. CDR1 is SGHAT, CDR2 FQNNGV, per germline. CDR3 length: 12 residues. The CDR3 loop reads CASSSEGDGYTF. The CDR3 DNA sequence: TGTGCCAGCAGCTCCGAGGGTGACGGCTACACCTTC.

This sequence joins TRBV2 and TRBJ1-1; 12 nucleotides match TRBD1. V shed 6 bases and J 4 bases; nucleotides not matched to a gene: 9. Germline-derived CDR1 and CDR2 are SNHLY and FYNNEI. The CDR3 is 16 amino acids. CDR3 loop: CASRAGTGGEGTEAFF. The CDR3, as DNA: TGTGCCAGCAGGGCCGGGACAGGGGGCGAAGGCACTGAAGCTTTCTTT. The full variable domain, in which reference TRBV2 and TRBJ1-1 provide the parts outside the CDR3, is EPEVTQTPSHQVTQMGQEVILRCVPISNHLYFYWYRQILGQKVEFLVSFYNNEISEKSEIFDDQFSVERPDGSNFTLKIRSTKLEDSAMYFCASRAGTGGEGTEAFFGQGTRLTVV.

This chain connects TRBV6-1 to TRBJ2-4, with D perhaps matching TRBD1 (5 bases). Trimming pared 1 base from V and 7 bases from J, leaving 14 bases between. The CDR3 is made up of 15 amino acids. Germline V gene lookup returns CDR1 MNHNS and CDR2 SASEGT. CDR3 bases: TGTGCCAGCAGTGAAGGGGCAGGGCAGACGAACATTCAGTACTTC. As protein: CASSEGAGQTNIQYF.

The V gene is TRBV5-1, the J gene TRBJ2-7; 9 nucleotides line up with TRBD1. V shed 0 bases and J 5 bases; nucleotides not matched to a gene: 9. The germline CDR1 and CDR2 sequences are SGHRS and YFSETQ. The CDR3 extends over 16 amino acids. This CDR3 is CASSLGAGTGRHEQYF. The DNA for the CDR3 is TGCGCCAGCAGCTTGGGGGCCGGGACAGGGAGGCACGAGCAGTACTTC.

The chain carries TRBV12-5 and TRBJ2-3; 10 bases align to TRBD1. J lost 3 bases, V lost 5 bases, and 5 bases had no gene match. This CDR3 contains 15 residues. Germline V lookup: CDR1 LGHNT, CDR2 FRNRAP. This CDR3 reads CASGPGQGLTDTQYF. The CDR3 nucleotides read TGTGCTAGTGGTCCGGGACAGGGGCTGACAGATACGCAGTATTTT.

The CDR3 DNA follows: TGTGCCAGCAGCCTACAGGTGTGGGGCGAAAAACTGTTTTTT. It specifies CASSLQVWGEKLFF. The chain uses TRBV6-5 and TRBJ1-4, with D tentatively TRBD1 (5 bases). The germline gives CDR1 MNHEY, CDR2 SVGAGI. The CDR3 has 14 residues. Trimming shortened V by 6 bases and J by 8 bases, and 16 bases separated the two germline ends.

The chain combines TRBV27 with TRBJ1-3; no reliable D call. The germline CDR1 and CDR2 sequences are MNHEY and SMNVEV (reference sequence). This CDR3 comprises 14 residues. V lost 4 bases and J 0 bases, leaving 7 bases between the germline ends. The CDR3 spells CASSWSGSGNTIYF. In DNA, the CDR3 is TGTGCCAGCAGTTGGTCAGGCTCTGGAAACACCATATATTTT.

J is TRBJ1-2 and V is TRBV25-1; 8 bases agree with TRBD1. The trim removed 4 bases at V and 4 bases at J, leaving 8 bases unmatched. Germline V gene sequence: CDR1 MGHDK, CDR2 SYGVNS. The CDR3 has 15 amino acids. CDR3 DNA sequence: TGTGCCAGCAGTGTACCGGGACAGGCCTTCTATGGCTACACCTTC. Translation: CASSVPGQAFYGYTF.

The CDR3 reads CATSRDRDEQYF. In DNA, the CDR3 is TGTGCCACTTCCCGGGACAGGGACGAGCAGTACTTC. The chain has TRBV2 and TRBJ2-7, with TRBD1 matching over 9 bases. This CDR3 spans 12 amino acids. The junction had 6 bases not matched to a gene; V was cut back by 10 bases and J by 5 bases. The V gene's germline CDR1 is SNHLY and CDR2 FYNNEI.

The CDR3 loop reads CATKTGVGEQFF. The CDR3 DNA reads as TGTGCCACCAAAACAGGGGTCGGTGAGCAGTTCTTC. The chain couples TRBV6-5 to TRBJ2-1, with 7 bases that match TRBD1. Germline V lookup: CDR1 MNHEY, CDR2 SVGAGI. The CDR3 loop spans 12 amino acids. Trimming took 10 bases from V and 9 from J; bases not matched to a gene: 9.

The chain employs TRBV10-2 and TRBJ2-7, with D perhaps TRBD1 (6 bases). V gave up 2 bases and J gave up 1 base, with 12 bases separating them. This CDR3 comprises 15 residues. Germline CDR1 WSHSY, CDR2 SAAADI. Written as DNA, the CDR3 is TGCGCCAGCAGTGAGCGGCAGGGGAATTCCTACGAGCAGTACTTC. Residues: CASSERQGNSYEQYF.

The chain has TRBV27 and TRBJ1-6; D possibly corresponds to TRBD1 (5 bases). This CDR3 has 15 residues. Trimming shortened V by 1 base and J by 7 bases, and 11 bases separated the two germline ends. Germline V CDR1 and CDR2: MNHEY, SMNVEV (reference sequence). The DNA for the CDR3 is TGTGCCAGCAGTTTATGGGGTGGGGGGAATTCACCCCTCCACTTT. Its protein product is CASSLWGGGNSPLHF.

The V and J genes are TRBV2 and TRBJ2-1, with 14 bases that match TRBD2. This CDR3 is built from 18 residues. The V gene's germline CDR1 is SNHLY and CDR2 FYNNEI. The V and J ends lost 3 bases and 6 bases, in that order; junction bases with no gene match: 10. The CDR3 sequence is CASSDPGLAGARLNEQFF. The CDR3 nucleotides are TGTGCCAGCAGTGATCCGGGACTAGCGGGGGCTCGACTCAATGAGCAGTTCTTC.

The sample holds one count of this clone. The rearrangement uses TRBV6-5 and TRBJ1-3; possible D gene TRBD1, 5 bases. V dropped 0 bases and J dropped 4 bases, with 10 bases sitting between them. From germline, CDR1 is MNHEY and CDR2 SVGAGI. The CDR3 loop spans 15 amino acids. CDR3 region: CASSYSPGSGNTIYF. DNA for the CDR3: TGTGCCAGCAGTTACTCACCAGGGTCAGGAAACACCATATATTTT.

This chain uses TRBV4-1 with TRBJ1-2, with TRBD1 as a possible D gene (6 bases). The CDR3 has 16 amino acids. The germline CDR1 and CDR2 sequences are MGHRA and YSYEKL. V gave up 1 base and J gave up 2 bases, with 14 bases separating them. The CDR3 DNA reads as TGCGCCAGCAGCCAAGGCGTAACAGGGTCCAACTATGGCTACACCTTC. Its protein product is CASSQGVTGSNYGYTF.

The chain has TRBV29-1 and TRBJ2-7; D is uncertain. Looked up from germline, CDR1 is SQVTM and CDR2 is ANQGSEA. Trimming removed 5 bases from V and 3 bases from J, with 8 bases in between. The CDR3 loop spans 11 amino acids. In nucleotides, the CDR3 is TGCAGCGTTATGGTCAGCTACGAGCAGTACTTC. Its translation is CSVMVSYEQYF.

This sequence joins TRBV7-6 and TRBJ1-1; D is unclear. The CDR3 has 13 residues. Germline CDR1 and CDR2: SGHVS and FNYEAQ. The V end was cut by 5 bases, the J end by 10 bases, with 17 bases between. CDR3 sequence (DNA): TGTGCCAGCAGCACACGAGAGGAGGGATCAGCTTTCTTT. Its translation is CASSTREEGSAFF. Filled out from reference TRBV7-6 and TRBJ1-1, the complete variable domain reads GAGVSQSPRYKVTKRGQDVALRCDPISGHVSLYWYRQALGQGPEFLTYFNYEAQQDKSGLPNDRFSAERPEGSISTLTIQRTEQRDSAMYRCASSTREEGSAFFGQGTRLTVV.

The chain combines TRBV5-4 with TRBJ2-4, with D tentatively TRBD1 (6 bases). The CDR3 is 14 amino acids. The germline gives CDR1 SGHNT, CDR2 YYREEE (reference sequence). V was shortened by 3 bases and J by 1 base, with 8 bases between the two germline ends. This chain's CDR3 is CASSSQGAKNIQYF. CDR3 DNA: TGTGCCAGCAGCTCCCAGGGGGCCAAAAACATTCAGTACTTC.

The chain carries TRBV10-3 and TRBJ2-7; TRBD1 matches 10 bases. Germline V lookup: CDR1 ENHRY, CDR2 SYGVKD. V trimming: 4 bases; J trimming: 6 bases; junction bases outside the gene matches: 12. This CDR3 is built from 16 residues. The DNA of the CDR3 is TGTGCCATCAGTGGAACAGACAGGGGGCGCAATTTCGAGCAGTACTTC. Translation gives CAISGTDRGRNFEQYF.

This chain links TRBV5-6 with TRBJ1-5; 8 bases are shared with TRBD1. The CDR3 length is 15 residues. Germline V gene sequence: CDR1 SGHDT, CDR2 YYEEEE. The V gene end was trimmed by 4 bases and the J gene end by 1 base; junction bases not matched to a gene: 4. For the CDR3, the DNA is TGTGCCAGCAGCCCCCGGGACAGGAGCAATCAGCCCCAGCATTTT. It yields the protein CASSPRDRSNQPQHF.

V usage is TRBV5-1 and J usage is TRBJ2-3, with 7 bases lining up with TRBD1. V gave up 2 bases and J gave up 6 bases; unmatched junction bases: 9. The CDR3 consists of 15 residues. Germline CDR1 and CDR2: SGHRS and YFSETQ. CDR3 sequence reads: CASSFKGGLPDTQYF. The CDR3 DNA sequence: TGCGCCAGCAGCTTCAAAGGGGGCCTACCCGATACGCAGTATTTT. Combining the CDR3 with reference TRBV5-1 and TRBJ2-3 gives the whole variable domain KAGVTQTPRYLIKTRGQQVTLSCSPISGHRSVSWYQQTPGQGLQFLFEYFSETQRNKGNFPGRFSGRQFSNSRSEMNVSTLELGDSALYLCASSFKGGLPDTQYFGPGTRLTVL.

The V gene is TRBV27, the J gene TRBJ1-2, with TRBD1 matching over 9 bases. With V trimmed by 2 bases and J by 10 bases, 11 bases remained unmatched. The CDR3 totals 15 residues. The germline V gene encodes CDR1 MNHEY and CDR2 SMNVEV (reference sequence). CDR3 amino acids: CASSLRFGQGSVYTF. Here the CDR3 DNA reads TGTGCCAGCAGTTTACGTTTTGGACAGGGGTCCGTCTACACCTTC.

CDR3 sequence reads: CASSSPSSAPPKNIQYF. In nucleotides, the CDR3 is TGTGCCAGTAGTTCCCCCTCTAGCGCCCCCCCCAAAAACATTCAGTACTTC. This sequence joins TRBV19 and TRBJ2-4; possible D gene TRBD2, 6 bases. Germline lookup yields CDR1 LNHDA and CDR2 SQIVND (reference sequence). Trimming shortened V by 5 bases and J by 2 bases, and 19 bases separated the two germline ends. The CDR3 consists of 17 residues.